A single sample is the source of the 5 T cell receptor beta chains below, sequenced in a study of T cells in Graves' hyperthyroidism and ophthalmopathy. Template material for amplifying TCR beta CDR3 regions consisted of RNA transcripts. HTBI primers were employed in a first-round RT-PCR of the TCR CDR3. TCRdb redid the calling of the multiplex PCR reads with MiXCR, one entry per CDR3 protein. The table shows about 460,000 distinct CDR3 sequences, with less than 25% occurring only once. The source material was blood. Source of these receptors: a woman between 65 and 79 years old with Graves' ophthalmopathy.

The J gene is TRBJ2-7, the V gene TRBV20-1; 10 positions match TRBD2. This CDR3 has 12 amino acids. The V gene's germline CDR1 is DFQATT and CDR2 SNEGSKA (reference sequence). The junction had 4 bases not matched to a gene; V was cut back by 8 bases and J by 3 bases. DNA of the CDR3: TGCAGTACAGAGCGGGAGGGCTACGAGCAGTACTTC. It codes for CSTEREGYEQYF.

This clonotype was detected only a few times. The rearrangement links TRBV9 to TRBJ1-1, with 7 bases fitting TRBD1. The CDR3 totals 15 residues. Looked up from germline, CDR1 is SGDLS and CDR2 is YYNGEE. The junction had 12 bases not matched to a gene; V was cut back by 0 bases and J by 10 bases. This CDR3 is CASSVDTTGMMGAFF. As DNA, the CDR3 is TGTGCCAGCAGCGTAGATACGACAGGGATGATGGGAGCTTTCTTT.

The rearrangement links TRBV30 to TRBJ2-5; 7 nucleotides align to TRBD1. This CDR3 has 15 amino acids. J gave up 0 bases and V 1 base, and 5 bases lay outside the gene matches. The germline gives CDR1 GTSNPN, CDR2 SVGIG (reference sequence). For the CDR3, the DNA is TGTGCCTGGAGTGGCGTCAGGGGGAACCAAGAGACCCAGTACTTC. Translation: CAWSGVRGNQETQYF. The full variable domain, in which reference TRBV30 and TRBJ2-5 provide the parts outside the CDR3, is SQTIHQWPATLVQPVGSPLSLECTVEGTSNPNLYWYRQAAGRGLQLLFYSVGIGQISSEVPQNLSASRPQDRQFILSSKKLLLSDSGFYLCAWSGVRGNQETQYFGPGTRLLVL.

The chain links TRBV5-1 to TRBJ2-2; perhaps TRBD2 as D (5 bases). The CDR3 contains 16 residues. V lost 0 bases and J 0 bases, leaving 9 bases between the germline ends. CDR1 and CDR2 (germline): SGHRS, YFSETQ. The CDR3 region has the DNA TGCGCCAGCAGCTTGGATGGCGGGTCGAACACCGGGGAGCTGTTTTTT. It yields the protein CASSLDGGSNTGELFF.

This clonotype was picked up a small number of times. This chain links TRBV30 with TRBJ2-7, with TRBD1 identical over 7 bases. The V gene's germline CDR1 is GTSNPN and CDR2 SVGIG (reference sequence). With 0 bases clipped from V and 0 bases from J, the junction kept 5 bases outside the gene matches. The length of the CDR3 is 15 residues. This CDR3 reads CAWSVGTANSYEQYF. In nucleotides, the CDR3 is TGTGCCTGGAGTGTGGGGACAGCGAACTCCTACGAGCAGTACTTC.